This paragraph reports one T cell receptor beta chain. What it recognizes is unknown. The data stem from a study of cytomegalovirus exposure and HLA in healthy donors. Study-wide results and limits: Presence/absence analyses treated sequencing depth as roughly uniform across donors.

Primers included in the PCR were 60 Vbeta and 13 Jbeta primers. Profiling relied on immunoSEQ multiplex PCR, and the TCRdb table lists in-frame clones only, not all of them. Counted here are 150,000 to 200,000 clones, 70% to 90% occurring once; the ten biggest clones make up around 2.2%. Germline V gene sequence: CDR1 MNHNS, CDR2 SASEGT. The CDR3 runs 14 residues. V dropped 5 bases and J dropped 6; count of bases not matched to a gene: 9. The clonotype was recovered from a woman between 18 and 29 years old in good health and CMV-seropositive. The chain employs TRBV6-1 and TRBJ1-2; 7 bases match TRBD1. Sequenced sample: PBMCs. The CDR3 protein is CASSSVLQGNGYTF. The CDR3 DNA sequence: TGTGCCAGCAGTTCCGTTCTACAGGGGAATGGCTACACCTTC.